A single sample is the source of the 31 T cell receptor beta chains below, sequenced in a study of long-term antiretroviral therapy in people with HIV. Researchers ran immunoSEQ v3.0 at survey level. Data came from immunoSEQ multiplex PCR; TCRdb stores just in-frame clones and leaves some out. The repertoire holds about 25,000 clones, with around 86% as singletons. Here the sequenced sample was unsorted PBMCs, taken 1.2 years after starting antiretroviral therapy. The source of these receptors is a man in his forties or fifties with HIV.

This clone occurred a few times. The rearrangement uses TRBV7-9 and TRBJ1-2; the D gene is possibly TRBD1 (6 bases). The ends were cut back, 4 bases at V and 8 bases at J, with 17 bases in the middle. This CDR3 spans 14 amino acids. Germline V gene lookup returns CDR1 SEHNR and CDR2 FQNEAQ (reference sequence). CDR3 coding DNA: TGTGCCAGCAGCTCACCAGGGGCGTCCGAGGGCTACACCTTC. Translated: CASSSPGASEGYTF.

This clone was seen once. The DNA for the CDR3 is TGTGCCAGCGGGGGACCGTTTAGCAATCAGCCCCAGCATTTT. It yields the protein CASGGPFSNQPQHF. This chain connects TRBV19 to TRBJ1-5; D is possibly TRBD1 (5 bases). Germline loops: CDR1 LNHDA, CDR2 SQIVND (reference sequence). V lost 9 bases and J 0 bases, leaving 12 bases between the germline ends. The CDR3 has 14 amino acids.

CDR3 nucleotide sequence: TGTGCCAGCAGTGAAGATTCGTGGTCTAGCACAGATACGCAGTATTTT. The encoded protein is CASSEDSWSSTDTQYF. The rearrangement links TRBV2 to TRBJ2-3, with D uncertain. Germline CDR1 SNHLY, CDR2 FYNNEI. V lost 1 base and J lost 0, with 11 bases in between. The CDR3 spans 16 residues.

The chain employs TRBV6-1 and TRBJ2-7, with TRBD1 identical over 9 bases. The V and J ends lost 8 bases and 4 bases, in that order; junction bases with no gene match: 6. The CDR3 runs 13 residues. Germline V gives CDR1 MNHNS, CDR2 SASEGT. This CDR3 is CASGTGRQYEQYF. The CDR3, as DNA: TGTGCCAGCGGGACAGGGAGACAGTACGAGCAGTACTTC.

The rearrangement uses TRBV29-1 and TRBJ1-1; 8 nucleotides agree with TRBD1. This CDR3 region has 13 residues. The V gene end was trimmed by 5 bases and the J gene end by 3 bases; junction bases not matched to a gene: 5. The germline V gene encodes CDR1 SQVTM and CDR2 ANQGSEA. As DNA, the CDR3 is TGCAGCGTTCGGACAGGGAGGGACACTGAAGCTTTCTTT. This sequence encodes CSVRTGRDTEAFF. Drawing the rest from reference TRBV29-1 and TRBJ1-1, the complete variable domain is SAVISQKPSRDICQRGTSLTIQCQVDSQVTMMFWYRQQPGQSLTLIATANQGSEATYESGFVIDKFPISRPNLTFSTLTVSNMSPEDSSIYLCSVRTGRDTEAFFGQGTRLTVV.

This chain links TRBV5-1 with TRBJ1-3; D may be TRBD1 (5 bases). Germline CDR1 and CDR2: SGHRS and YFSETQ. This CDR3 comprises 19 residues. V lost 0 bases, J lost 0 bases, and 19 bases lay in between. The CDR3 here is CASSLDGTAERFSGNTIYF. In DNA, the CDR3 is TGCGCCAGCAGCTTGGACGGGACGGCGGAACGCTTCTCTGGAAACACCATATATTTT.

V and J are TRBV2 and TRBJ1-2, with D hard to call. Between the trimmed V and J ends, which lost 2 bases and 5 bases, there was a span of 9 bases. CDR1 and CDR2 from the germline V gene are SNHLY and FYNNEI. This CDR3 has 13 amino acids. The CDR3, as DNA: TGTGCCAGCAGTGAAACGGCAGTATATGGCTACACCTTC. Its protein product is CASSETAVYGYTF. The entire variable domain, with the rest obtained from reference TRBV2 and TRBJ1-2, is as follows: EPEVTQTPSHQVTQMGQEVILRCVPISNHLYFYWYRQILGQKVEFLVSFYNNEISEKSEIFDDQFSVERPDGSNFTLKIRSTKLEDSAMYFCASSETAVYGYTFGSGTRLTVV.

The J gene is TRBJ1-1, the V gene TRBV13; no reliable D call. The CDR3 extends over 14 amino acids. Germline CDR1 PRHDT, CDR2 FYEKMQ (reference sequence). V was shortened by 4 bases and J by 0 bases, with 9 bases between the two germline ends. The CDR3 region has the DNA TGTGCCAGCAGCTCCGGACGGATGAACACTGAAGCTTTCTTT. Encoded protein: CASSSGRMNTEAFF.

V gene TRBV2 combines with J gene TRBJ2-2; 11 nucleotides align to TRBD1. The CDR3 covers 15 residues. V gave up 6 bases and J gave up 4 bases; unmatched junction bases: 4. CDR1 is SNHLY, CDR2 FYNNEI, per germline. The CDR3 coding sequence is TGTGCCAGCAGGGACAGGGGGCACGGCACCGGGGAGCTGTTTTTT. Its translation: CASRDRGHGTGELFF.

This rearrangement joins TRBV27 to TRBJ2-3; D is possibly TRBD1 or TRBD2 (5 bases each). Between the trimmed V and J ends, which lost 1 base and 4 bases, there was a span of 6 bases. CDR1 and CDR2 from the germline V gene are MNHEY and SMNVEV (reference sequence). This CDR3 is 13 amino acids long. The CDR3 DNA follows: TGTGCCAGCAGTTTATGGGGGTCAGATACGCAGTATTTT. This encodes CASSLWGSDTQYF.

V gene TRBV11-2 combines with J gene TRBJ1-2; no clear D gene. Germline CDR1 and CDR2: SGHAT and FQNNGV. Trimming removed 1 base from V and 2 bases from J, with 8 bases in between. The length of the CDR3 is 14 residues. This CDR3 reads CASSLGGRNYGYTF. CDR3 nucleotide sequence: TGTGCCAGCAGCTTAGGGGGTCGCAACTATGGCTACACCTTC. Complete variable domain (other parts from reference TRBV11-2 and TRBJ1-2): EAGVAQSPRYKIIEKRQSVAFWCNPISGHATLYWYQQILGQGPKLLIQFQNNGVVDDSQLPKDRFSAERLKGVDSTLKIQPAKLEDSAVYLCASSLGGRNYGYTFGSGTRLTVV.

The chain uses TRBV11-2 and TRBJ2-7; D is ambiguous. Per the germline V gene, CDR1 is SGHAT and CDR2 is FQNNGV. V gave up 1 base and J gave up 0 bases, with 7 bases separating them. This CDR3 contains 14 residues. The CDR3 sequence: CASSLGVVSYEQYF. The CDR3 bases are TGTGCCAGCAGCTTAGGGGTGGTCTCCTACGAGCAGTACTTC.

The chain is built from TRBV28 and TRBJ2-3; 12 bases are a match to TRBD2. Germline CDR1 reads MDHEN; CDR2 reads SYDVKM. V trimming: 10 bases; J trimming: 2 bases; junction bases outside the gene matches: 4. The CDR3 extends over 14 amino acids. The CDR3 reads CATRLAGVTDTQYF. The CDR3 DNA is TGTGCCACCAGACTAGCGGGGGTCACAGATACGCAGTATTTT.

The chain carries TRBV2 and TRBJ1-2; 10 nucleotides line up with TRBD1. The CDR3 sequence is 14 residues long. V trimming: 5 bases; J trimming: 4 bases; junction bases outside the gene matches: 4. The V gene's germline CDR1 is SNHLY and CDR2 FYNNEI. The CDR3 DNA follows: TGTGCCAGCAGTTTGACAGGGGGCGGCTATGGCTACACCTTC. It yields the protein CASSLTGGGYGYTF.

This chain joins TRBV11-2 and TRBJ1-4; 9 nucleotides line up with TRBD1. The length of the CDR3 is 14 residues. Germline values: CDR1 SGHAT, CDR2 FQNNGV. With 8 bases clipped from V and 8 bases from J, the junction kept 9 bases outside the gene matches. The CDR3 region has the DNA TGTGCCAGCTGTACCGGGACAGGGCACGAAAAACTGTTTTTT. Amino acids: CASCTGTGHEKLFF.

The CDR3 is CASSPPGRGVYGYTF. The CDR3, as DNA: TGTGCCAGCTCACCACCCGGACGGGGTGTCTATGGCTACACCTTC. The chain employs TRBV18 and TRBJ1-2; D is uncertain. Germline V gene lookup returns CDR1 KGHSH and CDR2 LQKENI. The CDR3 loop spans 15 amino acids. V was shortened by 0 bases and J by 4 bases, with 12 bases between the two germline ends.

CDR3 loop: CSPQGDKTQYF. DNA of the CDR3: TGCAGTCCTCAGGGGGACAAAACCCAGTACTTC. The chain employs TRBV20-1 and TRBJ2-5; the match to TRBD1 covers 7 bases. The CDR3 contains 11 residues. Germline CDR1 and CDR2: DFQATT and SNEGSKA (reference sequence). Germline trimming cut 8 bases from V and 8 bases from J; bases unmatched to any gene: 8.

J is TRBJ1-2 and V is TRBV7-9; D remains ambiguous. The CDR3 is made up of 13 amino acids. Trimming removed 5 bases from V and 1 base from J, with 8 bases in between. Germline V gene lookup returns CDR1 SEHNR and CDR2 FQNEAQ (reference sequence). The CDR3 is CASSVSDNYGYTF. The CDR3 region has the DNA TGTGCCAGCAGCGTTAGTGATAACTATGGCTACACCTTC.

The CDR3 spells CASSPLPRGSAKNIQYF. The CDR3 DNA reads TGTGCCAGCTCACCCCTCCCGAGGGGGTCGGCCAAAAACATTCAGTACTTC. This chain uses TRBV18 with TRBJ2-4, with D possibly matching TRBD1 (6 bases). This CDR3 has 17 residues. Germline V gene lookup returns CDR1 KGHSH and CDR2 LQKENI. The V end was cut by 3 bases, the J end by 1 base, with 16 bases between. The variable domain in full, with the rest retrieved from reference TRBV18 and TRBJ2-4, is NAGVMQNPRHLVRRRGQEARLRCSPMKGHSHVYWYRQLPEEGLKFMVYLQKENIIDESGMPKERFSAEFPKEGPSILRIQQVVRGDSAAYFCASSPLPRGSAKNIQYFGAGTRLSVL.

This chain links TRBV5-1 with TRBJ2-1; possibly TRBD1 or TRBD2 for D (5 bases each). Per germline, CDR1 SGHRS and CDR2 YFSETQ. V lost 4 bases, J lost 0 bases, and 11 bases lay in between. The CDR3 totals 15 residues. The CDR3 DNA is TGCGCCAGCAGCCCTCCAGGGAGCTCCTACAATGAGCAGTTCTTC. Translated: CASSPPGSSYNEQFF. Based on the CDR3 plus reference TRBV5-1 and TRBJ2-1, the full variable domain is KAGVTQTPRYLIKTRGQQVTLSCSPISGHRSVSWYQQTPGQGLQFLFEYFSETQRNKGNFPGRFSGRQFSNSRSEMNVSTLELGDSALYLCASSPPGSSYNEQFFGPGTRLTVL.

This clone occurred a few times. This chain uses TRBV6-5 with TRBJ2-3, with a weak D call TRBD2 (5 bases). The CDR3 spans 13 residues. The germline V gene has CDR1 MNHEY and CDR2 SVGAGI. The V end lost 5 bases, the J end lost 1 base, and 7 bases lay between the germline ends. Here the CDR3 reads CASSLGGTDTQYF. Written as DNA, the CDR3 is TGTGCCAGCAGTCTCGGGGGCACAGATACGCAGTATTTT.

The gene calls are TRBV28 and TRBJ1-1; D remains ambiguous. From germline, CDR1 is MDHEN and CDR2 SYDVKM. V dropped 4 bases and J dropped 3 bases, with 3 bases sitting between them. The CDR3 sequence is 11 residues long. This CDR3 reads CASSYYTEAFF. CDR3 nucleotides: TGTGCCAGCAGTTATTACACTGAAGCTTTCTTT.

In nucleotides, the CDR3 is TGTGCCAGCACTCCGGGGGCGAACACCGGGGAGCTGTTTTTT. Translating gives CASTPGANTGELFF. The chain uses TRBV28 and TRBJ2-2, with D possibly TRBD2 on 6 matching bases. CDR1 and CDR2 (germline): MDHEN, SYDVKM. The CDR3 runs to 14 residues. Between the trimmed V and J ends, which lost 7 bases and 0 bases, there was a span of 9 bases. Full variable domain (outside the CDR3, taken from reference TRBV28 and TRBJ2-2): DVKVTQSSRYLVKRTGEKVFLECVQDMDHENMFWYRQDPGLGLRLIYFSYDVKMKEKGDIPEGYSVSREKKERFSLILESASTNQTSMYLCASTPGANTGELFFGEGSRLTVL.

The chain has TRBV5-1 and TRBJ1-2; no firm D call. Germline V CDR1 and CDR2: SGHRS, YFSETQ. The CDR3 is 15 residues long. Deletions cut 4 bases from V and 3 bases from J, with 16 bases between. In DNA form, the CDR3 reads TGCGCCAGCAGCCCGAGGGCGGGCTCGGACTATGGCTACACCTTC. This sequence encodes CASSPRAGSDYGYTF.

V is TRBV28 and J is TRBJ2-5, with 12 bases identical to TRBD2. CDR1 and CDR2 (germline): MDHEN, SYDVKM. CDR3 size: 14 residues. The trim removed 8 bases at V and 5 bases at J, leaving 6 bases unmatched. The CDR3 DNA follows: TGTGCCAGCGGACTAGCGGGGTTGTGGGAGACCCAGTACTTC. This sequence encodes CASGLAGLWETQYF.

This clone was seen a single time. This chain connects TRBV11-3 to TRBJ2-7, with D unclear. Trimming stripped 5 bases from V and 4 bases from J, with 12 bases between. This CDR3 is 13 amino acids long. Germline CDR1 is SGHNT and CDR2 is YENEEA. The CDR3: CASSQIGSYEQYF. The CDR3 nucleotides read TGTGCCAGCAGCCAGATCGGCTCGTACGAGCAGTACTTC.

The rearrangement uses TRBV9 and TRBJ2-2; 9 nucleotides align to TRBD2. The V and J ends lost 0 bases and 5 bases, in that order; junction bases with no gene match: 11. The CDR3 length is 18 residues. Germline values: CDR1 SGDLS, CDR2 YYNGEE. CDR3 DNA sequence: TGTGCCAGCAGCGTAGCTAGTAGCGGGGGCTTTGGTACCGGGGAGCTGTTTTTT. Protein sequence: CASSVASSGGFGTGELFF.

The CDR3 DNA sequence: TGTGCCAGCAGCTATGAGGACGTCCGGGGAGAGGGCTACACCTTC. Its protein product is CASSYEDVRGEGYTF. This chain connects TRBV7-9 to TRBJ1-2; D remains ambiguous. The CDR3 length is 15 residues. The germline gives CDR1 SEHNR, CDR2 FQNEAQ (reference sequence). Trimming removed 4 bases from V and 8 bases from J, with 20 bases in between.

V usage is TRBV9 and J usage is TRBJ2-3, with a tentative D call TRBD2 (5 bases). V lost 1 base to trimming and J lost 2 bases, with 11 bases between them. CDR3 length: 15 residues. Germline-derived CDR1 and CDR2 are SGDLS and YYNGEE. DNA for the CDR3: TGTGCCAGCAGCGTAAGGCCGGGGTCCACAGATACGCAGTATTTT. Residues: CASSVRPGSTDTQYF.

In nucleotides, the CDR3 is TGTGCCAGCAGTTTCGGACAGGGAAGCTATGGCTACACCTTC. Translating it yields CASSFGQGSYGYTF. This chain uses TRBV28 with TRBJ1-2; 8 bases map to TRBD1. CDR3 length: 14 amino acids. Germline V gene data show CDR1 as MDHEN and CDR2 as SYDVKM. The trim removed 3 bases at V and 4 bases at J, leaving 4 bases unmatched.

This chain uses TRBV6-5 with TRBJ2-1; TRBD2 might be the D (6 bases). The CDR3 consists of 15 residues. V was trimmed by 5 bases and J by 0 bases, leaving 11 bases between them. Per the germline V gene, CDR1 is MNHEY and CDR2 is SVGAGI. CDR3 protein: CASSPRGSSYNEQFF. CDR3 DNA sequence: TGTGCCAGCAGTCCTCGGGGGAGCTCCTACAATGAGCAGTTCTTC.